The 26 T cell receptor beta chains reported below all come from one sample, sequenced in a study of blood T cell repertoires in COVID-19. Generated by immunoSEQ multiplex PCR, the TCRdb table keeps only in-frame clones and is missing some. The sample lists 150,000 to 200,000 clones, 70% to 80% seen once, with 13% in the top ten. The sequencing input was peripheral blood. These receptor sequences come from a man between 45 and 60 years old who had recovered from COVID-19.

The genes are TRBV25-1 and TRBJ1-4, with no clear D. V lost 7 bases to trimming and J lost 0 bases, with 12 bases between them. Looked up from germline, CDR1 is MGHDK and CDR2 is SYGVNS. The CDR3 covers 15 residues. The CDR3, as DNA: TGTGCCAGCACTAAGCAATCCGCAACTAATGAAAAACTGTTTTTT. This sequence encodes CASTKQSATNEKLFF.

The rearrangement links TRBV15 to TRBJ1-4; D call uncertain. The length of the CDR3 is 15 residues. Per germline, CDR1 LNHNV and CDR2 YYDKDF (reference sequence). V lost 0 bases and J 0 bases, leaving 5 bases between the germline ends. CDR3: CATSREAATNEKLFF. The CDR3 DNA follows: TGTGCCACCAGCAGAGAGGCCGCAACTAATGAAAAACTGTTTTTT.

In DNA form, the CDR3 reads TGTGCCAGCAGCTTAGACCCGTGGGCGGGCCAGAGCTCCTACAATGAGCAGTTCTTC. Its translation is CASSLDPWAGQSSYNEQFF. The V and J genes are TRBV7-2 and TRBJ2-1; possibly TRBD2 for D (5 bases). Trimming removed 1 base at V and 0 bases at J, with 19 bases between. The germline V gene has CDR1 SGHTA and CDR2 FQGNSA. This CDR3 region has 19 residues.

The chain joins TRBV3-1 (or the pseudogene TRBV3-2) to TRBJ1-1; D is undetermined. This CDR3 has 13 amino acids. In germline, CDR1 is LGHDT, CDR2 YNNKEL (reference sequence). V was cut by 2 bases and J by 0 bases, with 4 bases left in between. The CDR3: CASSQFMNTEAFF. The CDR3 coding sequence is TGTGCCAGCAGCCAATTTATGAACACTGAAGCTTTCTTT.

CDR3 DNA sequence: TGTGCCAGCAGTGACCGGGACAGGGGGCTCCAAGAGACCCAGTACTTC. Encoded protein: CASSDRDRGLQETQYF. The J gene is TRBJ2-5, the V gene TRBV6-2 or TRBV6-3; 12 bases line up with TRBD1. V shed 5 bases, J shed 1 base, and the junction held 5 bases outside the gene matches. Germline loops: CDR1 MNHEY, CDR2 SVGEGT. This CDR3 is 16 amino acids long.

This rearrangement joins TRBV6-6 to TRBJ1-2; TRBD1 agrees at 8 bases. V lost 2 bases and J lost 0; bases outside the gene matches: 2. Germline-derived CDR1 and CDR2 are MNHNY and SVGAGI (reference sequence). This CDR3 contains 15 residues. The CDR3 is CASSYVDRANYGYTF. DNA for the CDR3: TGTGCCAGCAGTTACGTGGACAGGGCTAACTATGGCTACACCTTC.

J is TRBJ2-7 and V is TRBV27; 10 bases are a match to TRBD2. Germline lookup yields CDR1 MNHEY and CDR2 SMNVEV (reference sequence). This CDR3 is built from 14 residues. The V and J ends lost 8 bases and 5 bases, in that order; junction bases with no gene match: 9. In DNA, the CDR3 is TGTGCCAGCTCCCTGGGGACTAGCGTCAACGAGCAGTACTTC. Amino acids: CASSLGTSVNEQYF.

CDR3 sequence (DNA): TGTGCCAGCAGTTTATTTAAAGGACAGGGTGCCACAGATACGCAGTATTTT. This sequence encodes CASSLFKGQGATDTQYF. V gene TRBV27 combines with J gene TRBJ2-3; 8 bases fit TRBD1. This CDR3 is built from 17 residues. Germline V lookup: CDR1 MNHEY, CDR2 SMNVEV (reference sequence). Germline trimming cut 1 base from V and 2 bases from J; bases unmatched to any gene: 8.

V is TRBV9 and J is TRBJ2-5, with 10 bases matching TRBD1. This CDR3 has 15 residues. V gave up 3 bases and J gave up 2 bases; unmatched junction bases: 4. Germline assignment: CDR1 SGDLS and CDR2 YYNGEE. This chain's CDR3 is CASSAWGQGQETQYF. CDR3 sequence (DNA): TGTGCCAGCAGCGCCTGGGGACAGGGGCAAGAGACCCAGTACTTC.

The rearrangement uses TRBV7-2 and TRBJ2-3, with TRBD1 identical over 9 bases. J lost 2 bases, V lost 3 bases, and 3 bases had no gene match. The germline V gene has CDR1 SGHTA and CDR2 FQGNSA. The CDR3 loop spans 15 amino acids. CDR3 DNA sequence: TGTGCCAGCAGCTTGGACAGGGGAAACACAGATACGCAGTATTTT. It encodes CASSLDRGNTDTQYF.

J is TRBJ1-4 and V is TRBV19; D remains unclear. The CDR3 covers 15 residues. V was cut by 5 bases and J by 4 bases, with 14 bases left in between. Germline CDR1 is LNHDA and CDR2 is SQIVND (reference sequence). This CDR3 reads CASSHGRQSNEKLFF. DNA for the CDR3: TGTGCCAGTAGTCACGGGAGGCAGAGTAATGAAAAACTGTTTTTT.

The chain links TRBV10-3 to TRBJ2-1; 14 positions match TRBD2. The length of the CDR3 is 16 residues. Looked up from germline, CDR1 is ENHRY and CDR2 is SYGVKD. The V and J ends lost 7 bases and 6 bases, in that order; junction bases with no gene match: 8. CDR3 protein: CAIKSQGLAGVNEQFF. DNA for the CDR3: TGTGCCATCAAATCCCAGGGACTAGCGGGAGTCAATGAGCAGTTCTTC.

CDR3 protein: CASSLELGGAGGTQYF. The CDR3 coding sequence is TGTGCCAGCAGCTTAGAACTAGGGGGGGCCGGGGGTACGCAGTATTTT. The rearrangement uses TRBV7-2 and TRBJ2-3, with TRBD2 as a possible D gene (7 bases). Germline V gene sequence: CDR1 SGHTA, CDR2 FQGNSA. The CDR3 sequence is 16 residues long. Trimming took off 1 base at V and 8 bases at J, with 19 bases between the two ends. Full variable domain (remainder filled in from reference TRBV7-2 and TRBJ2-3): GAGVSQSPSNKVTEKGKDVELRCDPISGHTALYWYRQSLGQGLEFLIYFQGNSAPDKSGLPSDRFSAERTGGSVSTLTIQRTQQEDSAVYLCASSLELGGAGGTQYFGPGTRLTVL.

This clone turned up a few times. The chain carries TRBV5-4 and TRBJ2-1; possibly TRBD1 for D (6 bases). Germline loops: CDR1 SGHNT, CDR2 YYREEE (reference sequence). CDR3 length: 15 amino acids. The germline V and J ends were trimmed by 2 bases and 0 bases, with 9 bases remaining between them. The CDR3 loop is CASSFSRGSYNEQFF. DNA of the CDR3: TGTGCCAGCAGCTTTTCCAGGGGCTCCTACAATGAGCAGTTCTTC.

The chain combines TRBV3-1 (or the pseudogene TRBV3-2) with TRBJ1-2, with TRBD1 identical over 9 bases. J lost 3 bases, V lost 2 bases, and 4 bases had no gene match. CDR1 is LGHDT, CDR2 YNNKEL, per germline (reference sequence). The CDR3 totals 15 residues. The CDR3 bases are TGTGCCAGCAGCCAACAATGGGACAGGGACTATGGCTACACCTTC. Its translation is CASSQQWDRDYGYTF.

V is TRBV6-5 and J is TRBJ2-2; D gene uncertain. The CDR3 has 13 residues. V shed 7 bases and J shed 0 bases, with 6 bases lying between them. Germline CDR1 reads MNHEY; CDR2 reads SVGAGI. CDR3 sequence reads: CASNRANTGELFF. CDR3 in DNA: TGTGCCAGCAACAGAGCGAACACCGGGGAGCTGTTTTTT.

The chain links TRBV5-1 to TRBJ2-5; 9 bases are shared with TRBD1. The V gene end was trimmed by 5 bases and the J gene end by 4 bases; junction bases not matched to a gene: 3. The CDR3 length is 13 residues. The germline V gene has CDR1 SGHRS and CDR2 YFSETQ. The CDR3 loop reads CASSSQGAETQYF. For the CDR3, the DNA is TGCGCCAGCAGTTCACAGGGGGCAGAGACCCAGTACTTC.

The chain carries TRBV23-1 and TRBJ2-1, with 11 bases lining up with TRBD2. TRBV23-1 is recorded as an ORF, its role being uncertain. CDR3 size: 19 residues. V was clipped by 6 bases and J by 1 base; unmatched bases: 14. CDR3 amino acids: CASSKGSGTSGSSYNEQFF. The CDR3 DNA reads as TGCGCCAGCAGCAAAGGCTCCGGGACTAGCGGCTCTTCCTACAATGAGCAGTTCTTC.

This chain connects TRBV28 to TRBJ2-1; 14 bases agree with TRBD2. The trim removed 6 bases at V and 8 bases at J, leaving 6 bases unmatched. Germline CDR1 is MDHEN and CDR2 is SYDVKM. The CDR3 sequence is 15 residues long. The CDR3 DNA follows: TGTGCCAGCAGCAGCAAGGGACTAGCGGGAGATGAGCAGTTCTTC. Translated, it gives CASSSKGLAGDEQFF.

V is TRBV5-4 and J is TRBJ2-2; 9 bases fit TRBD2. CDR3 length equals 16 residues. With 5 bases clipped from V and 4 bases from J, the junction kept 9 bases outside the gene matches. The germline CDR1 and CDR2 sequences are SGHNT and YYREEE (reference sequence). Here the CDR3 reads CASSRPGTSITGELFF. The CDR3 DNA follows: TGTGCCAGCAGTCGGCCCGGGACTAGCATCACCGGGGAGCTGTTTTTT.

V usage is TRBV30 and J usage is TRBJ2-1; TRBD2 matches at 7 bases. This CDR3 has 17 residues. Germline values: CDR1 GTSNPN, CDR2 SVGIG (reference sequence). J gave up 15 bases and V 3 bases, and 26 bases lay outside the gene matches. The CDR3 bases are TGTGCCTGGAGGCCTGGGGTCCAGGGAGGATCAGCGGGAAGGTCGTTCTTC. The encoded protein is CAWRPGVQGGSAGRSFF.

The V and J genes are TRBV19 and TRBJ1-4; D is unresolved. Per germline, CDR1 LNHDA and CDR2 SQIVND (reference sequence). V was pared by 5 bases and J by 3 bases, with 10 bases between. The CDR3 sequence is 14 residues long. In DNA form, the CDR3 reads TGTGCCAGTAGTCCGAATAGAGCTAATGAAAAACTGTTTTTT. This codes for CASSPNRANEKLFF.

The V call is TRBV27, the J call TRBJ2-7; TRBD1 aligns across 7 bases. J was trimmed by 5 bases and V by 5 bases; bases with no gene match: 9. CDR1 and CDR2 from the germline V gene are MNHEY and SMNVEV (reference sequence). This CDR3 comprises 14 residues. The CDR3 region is CASSLARDRHEQYF. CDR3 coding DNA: TGTGCCAGCAGTCTCGCCCGGGACAGACACGAGCAGTACTTC.

CDR3 region: CASSSFGPYKTGGNTEAFF. The CDR3 DNA is TGTGCCAGCAGCTCTTTTGGCCCGTACAAGACAGGGGGTAACACTGAAGCTTTCTTT. The V gene is TRBV7-9, the J gene TRBJ1-1; 9 bases match TRBD1. Germline V lookup: CDR1 SEHNR, CDR2 FQNEAQ (reference sequence). Trimming cost V 4 bases and J 2 bases; bases outside gene matches: 17. The CDR3 sequence is 19 residues long.

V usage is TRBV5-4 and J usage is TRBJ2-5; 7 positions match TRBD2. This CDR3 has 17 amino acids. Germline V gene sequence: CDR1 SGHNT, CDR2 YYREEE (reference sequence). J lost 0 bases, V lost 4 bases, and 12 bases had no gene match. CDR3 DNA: TGTGCCAGCAGCCTCCCCCAGGGAGGGCGGTACCAAGAGACCCAGTACTTC. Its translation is CASSLPQGGRYQETQYF.

The CDR3 protein is CASSLLGRDIYNEQFF. The CDR3 coding sequence is TGTGCCAGCAGCTTATTGGGCAGGGATATCTACAATGAGCAGTTCTTC. The genes are TRBV7-3 and TRBJ2-1; a weak D match, TRBD1 (5 bases). The CDR3 sequence is 16 residues long. Trimming pared 2 bases from V and 3 bases from J, leaving 14 bases between. Germline assignment: CDR1 SGHTA and CDR2 FQGTGA.